This T cell receptor beta chain comes out of a study of OX40 agonist ivuxolimab in advanced cancers. Whole-study context: People who had prior anti-PD-1, anti-PD-L1 or anti-CTLA-4 therapy could take part, and approximately 43% had some. General study points: Partial responders receiving 0.1-3.0 mg/kg showed among the lowest clonal expansion.

Notes on this clone: Its antigen is still unknown.

Some clones are missing from TCRdb's copy, which holds only in-frame ones; the method was immunoSEQ multiplex PCR. The table shows about 71,000 clones, with 90% to 95% occurring only once. The germline V gene has CDR1 SEHNR and CDR2 FQNEAQ (reference sequence). CDR3 length: 15 residues. V was pared by 4 bases and J by 4 bases, with 4 bases of the junction left unmatched. The chain links TRBV7-9 to TRBJ2-1; 10 bases match TRBD2. The TCR comes from an adult with an advanced solid tumor such as melanoma, head and neck, liver or kidney cancer. The sequencing used CD4+ or CD8+ T cells sorted from blood, collected in a trial of the OX40 agonist ivuxolimab. In DNA form, the CDR3 reads TGTGCCAGCAGCTGGACTAGCGGCTTATACAATGAGCAGTTCTTC. It translates to CASSWTSGLYNEQFF.